This T cell receptor beta chain was recorded in a study of CD8 T cells in ankylosing spondylitis. CDR1 and CDR2 from the germline V gene are SNHLY and FYNNEI. V was cut by 7 bases and J by 8 bases, with 14 bases left in between. The CDR3 consists of 13 residues. Whole-study results and caveats: Disease-linked clones reportedly showed significant enrichment in matched ankylosing spondylitis synovial fluid. Certain motif variants had earlier been reported in reactive arthritis synovial fluid and blood. Apparently characteristic of ankylosing spondylitis blood was a TCR beta motif (about eight highly homologous variants).

In TCRdb, the 5' RACE reads were re-called with MiXCR into one record per CDR3 protein. The sample contains 250,000 or so distinct CDR3 sequences, about 10% of which appear only once. This clonotype was picked up many times. Its antigen remains unknown. This clonotype was sampled from a male donor with ankylosing spondylitis or in good health (not recorded which). The sample was blood, either unsorted or a sorted T cell fraction (not recorded which). The V and J genes are TRBV2 and TRBJ2-2; D might be TRBD1 (6 bases). CDR3 amino acids: CASNVGGTGELFF. The CDR3, as DNA: TGTGCCAGCAATGTTGGGGGCACGGGGGAGCTGTTTTTT. Looking up the rest from reference TRBV2 and TRBJ2-2 gives the full variable domain: EPEVTQTPSHQVTQMGQEVILRCVPISNHLYFYWYRQILGQKVEFLVSFYNNEISEKSEIFDDQFSVERPDGSNFTLKIRSTKLEDSAMYFCASNVGGTGELFFGEGSRLTVL.